This T cell receptor (beta chain) was captured by sequencing in a study of regulatory T cells in long-lasting Graves disease. General study findings and limits: Persistent disease was characterized by preferential usage of TRBV28, TRBJ1-2 and TRBJ2-5. Reduced TCR diversity was observed in persistent Graves' patients versus newly diagnosed patients.

The V and J ends lost 3 bases and 7 bases respectively, with 15 bases between them. The germline V gene has CDR1 SQVTM and CDR2 ANQGSEA. This CDR3 region has 13 residues. The TCR beta library used iRepertoire HTBI primers with Arm-PCR amplification of CDR3. Per the original methods: Identification yielded 62 TRBV and about 15 TRBJ segments across samples. Using its own MiXCR run on the multiplex PCR reads, TCRdb lists one record per CDR3 protein. TCRdb, not the authors, supplied the V and J calls. The table has roughly 400,000 distinct CDR3 sequences, around 21% seen once; the top ten hold less than 25%. Specified time point: persistent/refractory GD, antithyroid drugs over 5 years with positive TRAb. Extracted RNA from PBMCs served as the source of the TCR library. In regard to this clonotype: Antigen unknown.

The TCR originated in a female donor with Graves disease. The V and J genes are TRBV29-1 and TRBJ2-5; D is tentatively TRBD1 or TRBD2 (5 bases each). The sequencing here drew on peripheral blood mononuclear cells (PBMCs), taken when the disease was refractory, from a patient treated with antithyroid drugs. The CDR3 bases are TGCAGCGTTGAGGTATCGGGGACCGGGACCCAGTACTTC. As protein: CSVEVSGTGTQYF. The whole variable domain, remainder taken from reference TRBV29-1 and TRBJ2-5, is SAVISQKPSRDICQRGTSLTIQCQVDSQVTMMFWYRQQPGQSLTLIATANQGSEATYESGFVIDKFPISRPNLTFSTLTVSNMSPEDSSIYLCSVEVSGTGTQYFGPGTRLLVL.